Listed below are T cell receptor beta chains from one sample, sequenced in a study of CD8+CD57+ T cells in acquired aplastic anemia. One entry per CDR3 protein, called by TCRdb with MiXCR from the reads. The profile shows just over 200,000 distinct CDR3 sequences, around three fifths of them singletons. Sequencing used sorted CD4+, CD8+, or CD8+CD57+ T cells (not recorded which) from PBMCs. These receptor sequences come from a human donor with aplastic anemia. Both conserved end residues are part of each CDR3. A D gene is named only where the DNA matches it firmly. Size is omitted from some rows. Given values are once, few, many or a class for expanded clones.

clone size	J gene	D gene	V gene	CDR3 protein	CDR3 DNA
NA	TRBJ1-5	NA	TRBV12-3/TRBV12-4	CASSLGGHGGHQPQHF	TGTGCCAGCAGTTTAGGAGGTCATGGGGGCCATCAGCCCCAGCATTTT
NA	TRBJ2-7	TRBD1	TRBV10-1	CASSGDRGSYEQYF	TGCGCCAGCAGTGGGGACAGGGGCTCCTACGAGCAGTACTTC
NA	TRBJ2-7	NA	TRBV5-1	CASSVWGGSSYEQYF	TGCGCCAGCAGCGTCTGGGGGGGCAGCTCCTACGAGCAGTACTTC
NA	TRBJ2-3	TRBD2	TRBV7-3	CASSLRTSGSTDTQYF	TGTGCCAGCAGCCTACGGACTAGCGGAAGCACAGATACGCAGTATTTT
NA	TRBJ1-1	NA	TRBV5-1	CASSLLQGTNTEAFF	TGCGCCAGCAGCTTGTTGCAGGGCACGAACACTGAAGCTTTCTTT
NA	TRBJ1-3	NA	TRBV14	CASSQSAFSGNTIYF	TGTGCCAGCAGCCAATCAGCCTTCTCTGGAAACACCATATATTTT
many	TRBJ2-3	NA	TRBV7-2	CASSPRQDTDTQYF	TGTGCCAGCAGCCCCCGCCAGGACACAGATACGCAGTATTTT
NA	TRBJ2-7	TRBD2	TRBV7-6	CASSLGTSGGSYEQYF	TGTGCCAGCAGCTTAGGTACTAGCGGGGGGTCCTACGAGCAGTACTTC
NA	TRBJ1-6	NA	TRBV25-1	CASSEWRGGPSSYNSPLHF	TGTGCCAGCAGTGAATGGAGAGGGGGACCAAGCTCCTATAATTCACCCCTCCACTTT
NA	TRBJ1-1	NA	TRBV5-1	CASISSSGTLNEAFF	TGCGCCAGCATTTCAAGTTCCGGGACGTTGAATGAAGCTTTCTTT
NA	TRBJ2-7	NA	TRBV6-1	CASSAVGGEQYF	TGTGCCAGCAGTGCCGTAGGAGGCGAGCAGTACTTC
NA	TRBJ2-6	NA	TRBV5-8	CASSSGETGANVLTF	TGTGCCAGCAGCTCAGGGGAGACTGGGGCCAACGTCCTGACTTTC
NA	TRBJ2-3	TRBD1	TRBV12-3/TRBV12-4	CASSWDRGFTDTQYF	TGTGCCAGCAGTTGGGACAGGGGATTCACAGATACGCAGTATTTT
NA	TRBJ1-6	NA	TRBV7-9	CASSLSRLHSPLHF	TGTGCCAGCAGTTTGTCCAGGTTGCATTCACCCCTCCACTTT
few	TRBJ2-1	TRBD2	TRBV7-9	CASTGGNEQFF	TGTGCCAGCACCGGGGGGAATGAGCAGTTCTTC